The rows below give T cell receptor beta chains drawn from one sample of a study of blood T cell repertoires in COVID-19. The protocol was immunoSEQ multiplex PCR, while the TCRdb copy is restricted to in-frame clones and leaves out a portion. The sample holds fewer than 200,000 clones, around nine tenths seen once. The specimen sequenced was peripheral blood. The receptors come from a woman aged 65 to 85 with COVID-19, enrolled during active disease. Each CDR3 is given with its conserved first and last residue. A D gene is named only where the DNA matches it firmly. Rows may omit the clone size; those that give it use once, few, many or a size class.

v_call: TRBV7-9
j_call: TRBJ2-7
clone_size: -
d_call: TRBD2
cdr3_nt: TGTGCCAGCGGTCCAGCGGGAGTCGAGCAGTACTTC
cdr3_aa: CASGPAGVEQYF

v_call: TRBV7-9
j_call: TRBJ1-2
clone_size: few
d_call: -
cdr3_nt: TGTGCCAGCAGCTTTACAGGGAGCAACTATGGCTACACCTTC
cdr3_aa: CASSFTGSNYGYTF

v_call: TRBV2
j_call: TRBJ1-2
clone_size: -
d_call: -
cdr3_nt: TGTGCCAGCCATTCTGACCGGGGAGCGGGTGGCTACACCTTC
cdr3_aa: CASHSDRGAGGYTF

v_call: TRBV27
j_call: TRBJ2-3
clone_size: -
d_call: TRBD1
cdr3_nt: TGTGCCAGCCGATCCGGGACAGGGGCGTCCCCCACAGATACGCAGTATTTT
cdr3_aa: CASRSGTGASPTDTQYF

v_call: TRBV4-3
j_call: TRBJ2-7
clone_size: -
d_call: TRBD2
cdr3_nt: TGCGCCAGCAGCCAAGAGCCTAGCGGGAGGGGTTACGAGCAGTACTTC
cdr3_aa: CASSQEPSGRGYEQYF

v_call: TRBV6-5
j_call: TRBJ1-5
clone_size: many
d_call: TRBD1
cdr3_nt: TGTGCCAGCAGTAGGACAGGCCGCAATCAGCCCCAGCATTTT
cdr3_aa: CASSRTGRNQPQHF

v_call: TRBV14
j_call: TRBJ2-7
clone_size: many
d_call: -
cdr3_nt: TGTGCCAGCAGCCAAGAAGTGGCCCTTTCCTACGAGCAGTACTTC
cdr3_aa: CASSQEVALSYEQYF

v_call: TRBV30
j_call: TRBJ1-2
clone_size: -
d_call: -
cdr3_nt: TGTGCCTGGAGTCAAGACGGGAACTATGGCTACACCTTC
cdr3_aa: CAWSQDGNYGYTF

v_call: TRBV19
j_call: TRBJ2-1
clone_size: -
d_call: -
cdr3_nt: TGTGCCAGTAGTATAGAGGCGGGATTCCCCTACAATGAGCAGTTCTTC
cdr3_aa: CASSIEAGFPYNEQFF

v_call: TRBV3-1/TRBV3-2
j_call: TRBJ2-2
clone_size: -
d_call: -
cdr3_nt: TGTGCCAGCAGCCAAGATCTAGCGAACACCGGGGAGCTGTTTTTT
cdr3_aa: CASSQDLANTGELFF

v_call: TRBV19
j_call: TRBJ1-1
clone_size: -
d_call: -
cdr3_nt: TGTGCCAGTAGTATAGATCGGGAGGCGTCCATGAACACTGAAGCTTTCTTT
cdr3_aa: CASSIDREASMNTEAFF

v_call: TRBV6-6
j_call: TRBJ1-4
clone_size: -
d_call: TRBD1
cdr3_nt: TGTGCCAGCAGTACAGGGACAGGGAATGAAAAACTGTTTTTT
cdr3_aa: CASSTGTGNEKLFF

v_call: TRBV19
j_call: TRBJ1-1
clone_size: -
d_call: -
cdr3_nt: TGTGCCAGTTGGGGCAATGGAGACACTGAAGCTTTCTTT
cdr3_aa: CASWGNGDTEAFF

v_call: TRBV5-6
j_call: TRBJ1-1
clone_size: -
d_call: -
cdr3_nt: TGTGCCAGCAGCTTTTTGCGGTCTGAAGCTTTCTTT
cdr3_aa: CASSFLRSEAFF

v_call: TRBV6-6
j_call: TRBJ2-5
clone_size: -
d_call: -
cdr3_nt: TGTGCCAGCAGCAGGGGTTTTGAGGCTGTAGGGGAGACCCAGTACTTC
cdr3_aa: CASSRGFEAVGETQYF

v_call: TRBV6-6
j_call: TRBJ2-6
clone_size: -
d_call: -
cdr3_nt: TGTGCCAGCAGTCGAACAGGGTCAGGGGCCAACGTCCTGACTTTC
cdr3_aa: CASSRTGSGANVLTF

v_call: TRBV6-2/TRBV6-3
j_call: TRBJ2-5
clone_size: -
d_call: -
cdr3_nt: TGTGCCAGCAGTTCGCAACCAGGTGACCCCGCGTACTTC
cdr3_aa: CASSSQPGDPAYF

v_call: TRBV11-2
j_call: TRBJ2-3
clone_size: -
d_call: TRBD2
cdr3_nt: TGTGCCAGCAGCTTCTCTCACGGGAGACTAGCGGGAACGGGAGATACGCAGTATTTT
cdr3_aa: CASSFSHGRLAGTGDTQYF

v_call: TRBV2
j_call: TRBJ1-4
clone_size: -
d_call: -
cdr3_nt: TGTGCCAGCAGTGAAACCGGGTCCGGTAATGAAAAACTGTTTTTT
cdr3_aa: CASSETGSGNEKLFF

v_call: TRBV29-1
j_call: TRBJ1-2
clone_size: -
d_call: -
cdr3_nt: TGCAGCGTTACAAACCGACAGATCAACTATGGCTACACCTTC
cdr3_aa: CSVTNRQINYGYTF

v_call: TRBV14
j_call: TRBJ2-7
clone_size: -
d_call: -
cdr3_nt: TGTGCCAGCAGCCAAGGGAGTTACGAGCAGTACTTC
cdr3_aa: CASSQGSYEQYF

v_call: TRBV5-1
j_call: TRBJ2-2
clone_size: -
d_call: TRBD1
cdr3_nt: TGCGCCAGCAGCCCGGGGGGACAGGGGACCGGGGAGCTGTTTTTT
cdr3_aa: CASSPGGQGTGELFF

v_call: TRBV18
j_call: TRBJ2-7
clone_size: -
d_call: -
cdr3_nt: TGTGCCAGCTCACAGGGAGGTCGGGTGTTGTTTAATCAGCAGTACTTC
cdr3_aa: CASSQGGRVLFNQQYF

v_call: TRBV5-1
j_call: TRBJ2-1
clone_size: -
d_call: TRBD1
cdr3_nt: TGCGCCAGCAGCCCCAGATATCGACAGGGAAACAATGAGCAGTTCTTC
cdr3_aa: CASSPRYRQGNNEQFF

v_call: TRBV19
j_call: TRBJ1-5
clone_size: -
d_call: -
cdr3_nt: TGTGCCAGTAGTATAGTAGGCGGGGGCAGCAATCAGCCCCAGCATTTT
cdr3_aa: CASSIVGGGSNQPQHF

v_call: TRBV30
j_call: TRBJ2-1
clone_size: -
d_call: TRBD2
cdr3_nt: TGTGCCTGGAGTGTACTAGCGGGAGGTACCCATGGGTTCTTC
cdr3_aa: CAWSVLAGGTHGFF

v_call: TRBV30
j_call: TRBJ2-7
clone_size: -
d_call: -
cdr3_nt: TGTGCCTGGAGTGGAGGGTCCTTTTACGAGCAGTACTTC
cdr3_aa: CAWSGGSFYEQYF

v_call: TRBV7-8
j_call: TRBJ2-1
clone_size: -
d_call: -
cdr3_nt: TGTGCCAGCAGCTTAGTCAGGGCTGAGCAGTTCTTC
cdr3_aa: CASSLVRAEQFF

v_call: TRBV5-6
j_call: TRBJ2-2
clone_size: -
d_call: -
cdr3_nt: TGTGCCAGCAGCTTGGGGGGACTTAACACCGGGGAGCTGTTTTTT
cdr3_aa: CASSLGGLNTGELFF

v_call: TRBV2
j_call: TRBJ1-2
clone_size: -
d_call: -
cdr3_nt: TGTGCCAGCAGTGAGGTTCGGGACTATGGCTACACCTTC
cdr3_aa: CASSEVRDYGYTF

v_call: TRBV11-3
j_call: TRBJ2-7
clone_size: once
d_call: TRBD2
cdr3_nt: TGTGCCAGCAGAAAAGGGACTAGCGGGAGCTACGAGCAGTACTTC
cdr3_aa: CASRKGTSGSYEQYF

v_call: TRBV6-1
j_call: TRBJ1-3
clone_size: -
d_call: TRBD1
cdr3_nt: TGTGCCAGCAGTGAAGTTGGGACAGAGGGAAACACCATATATTTT
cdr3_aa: CASSEVGTEGNTIYF

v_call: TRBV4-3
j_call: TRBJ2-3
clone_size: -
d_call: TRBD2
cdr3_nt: TGCGCCAGCAGCCAAGATTTTTCGACTAGCGGAGATAGGACAGATACGCAGTATTTT
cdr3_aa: CASSQDFSTSGDRTDTQYF

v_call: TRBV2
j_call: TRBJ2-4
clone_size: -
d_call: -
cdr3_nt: TGTGCCACCTCTGGAGTAGCGCAAAACATTCAGTACTTC
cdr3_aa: CATSGVAQNIQYF

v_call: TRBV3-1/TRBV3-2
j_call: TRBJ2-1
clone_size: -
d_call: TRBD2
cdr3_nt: TGTGCCAGCAGCCAAGTGCGTCTAGCGGGAGTTGAGCAGTTCTTC
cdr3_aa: CASSQVRLAGVEQFF

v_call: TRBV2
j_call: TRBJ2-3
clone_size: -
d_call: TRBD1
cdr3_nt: TGTGCCAGCAGGCTGGCAGGGGGCCCAGATACGCAGTATTTT
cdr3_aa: CASRLAGGPDTQYF

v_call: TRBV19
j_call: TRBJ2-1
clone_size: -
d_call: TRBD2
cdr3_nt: TGTGCCAGTAGTCGACTAGCGGGAGACGATGAGCAGTTCTTC
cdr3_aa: CASSRLAGDDEQFF

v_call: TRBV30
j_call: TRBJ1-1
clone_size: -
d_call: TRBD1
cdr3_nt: TGTGCCTCTAATACGGGACAGGGGAACACTGAAGCTTTCTTT
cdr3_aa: CASNTGQGNTEAFF

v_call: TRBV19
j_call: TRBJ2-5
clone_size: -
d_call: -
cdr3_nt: TGTGCCAGTAAGGGGGGGGCAGAGACCCAGTACTTC
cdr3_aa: CASKGGAETQYF

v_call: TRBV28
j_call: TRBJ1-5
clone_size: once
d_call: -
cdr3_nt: TGTGCCAGCAGTTCTGTTGCCCGGGAAAAGGGTCAGCCCCAGCATTTT
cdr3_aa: CASSSVAREKGQPQHF

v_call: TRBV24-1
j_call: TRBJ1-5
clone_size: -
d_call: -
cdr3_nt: TGTGCCACCAAACACAGGGACGTAAGCAATCAGCCCCAGCATTTT
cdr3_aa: CATKHRDVSNQPQHF

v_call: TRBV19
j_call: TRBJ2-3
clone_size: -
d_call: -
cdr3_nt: TGTGCCAGTACCTTCCAGGGTGCAGATACGCAGTATTTT
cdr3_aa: CASTFQGADTQYF

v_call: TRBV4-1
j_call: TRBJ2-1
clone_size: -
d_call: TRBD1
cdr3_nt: TGCGCCAGCAGCCAAGACCGGGACAGGACCTACAATGAGCAGTTCTTC
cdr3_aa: CASSQDRDRTYNEQFF

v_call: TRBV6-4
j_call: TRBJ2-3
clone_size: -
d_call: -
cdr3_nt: TGTGCCAGCAGTGACAGTTCAACTAGCACAGATACGCAGTATTTT
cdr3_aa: CASSDSSTSTDTQYF

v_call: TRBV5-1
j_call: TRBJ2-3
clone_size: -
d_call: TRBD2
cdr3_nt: TGCGCCAGCAGCTTGGGACTAGCGGGTCCAGATACGCAGTATTTT
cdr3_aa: CASSLGLAGPDTQYF

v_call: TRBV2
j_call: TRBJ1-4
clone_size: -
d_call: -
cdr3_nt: TGTGCCAGGGGCGTGGCCAGCCATGAAAAACTGTTTTTT
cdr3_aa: CARGVASHEKLFF

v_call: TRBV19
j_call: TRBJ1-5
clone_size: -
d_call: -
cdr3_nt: TGTGCCAGTAGTATCCGACAGGGCAATCAGCCCCAGCATTTT
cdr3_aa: CASSIRQGNQPQHF